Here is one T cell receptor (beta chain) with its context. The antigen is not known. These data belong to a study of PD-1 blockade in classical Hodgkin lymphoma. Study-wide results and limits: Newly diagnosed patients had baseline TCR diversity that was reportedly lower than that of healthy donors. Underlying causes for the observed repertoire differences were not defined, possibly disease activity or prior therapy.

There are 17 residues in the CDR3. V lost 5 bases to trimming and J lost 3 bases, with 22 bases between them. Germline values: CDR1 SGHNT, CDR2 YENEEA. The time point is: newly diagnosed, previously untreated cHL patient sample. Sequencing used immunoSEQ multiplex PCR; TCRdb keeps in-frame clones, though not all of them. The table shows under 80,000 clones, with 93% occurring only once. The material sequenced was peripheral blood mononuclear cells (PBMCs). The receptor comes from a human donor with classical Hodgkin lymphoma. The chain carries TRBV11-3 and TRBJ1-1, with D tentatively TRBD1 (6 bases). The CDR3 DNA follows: TGTGCCAGCAGCCAATCCAGGGGACGGGGTGGGGACACTGAAGCTTTCTTT. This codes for CASSQSRGRGGDTEAFF.